This TCR beta chain originates from a study of blood T cell repertoires in COVID-19. Study-wide background: Italy, Spain and the United States were the sources of the convalescent and acute COVID-19 samples.

The V gene lost 4 bases and the J gene lost 7 bases, with 20 bases spanning the gap. The CDR3 is 15 amino acids. Germline CDR1 and CDR2: SGHNT and YYREEE (reference sequence). Authors' analysis steps: It was from reference gene primer amplification that nucleated cell counts were estimated. Assay used: immunoSEQ multiplex PCR; TCRdb lists only in-frame clones, some missing. V and J calls and clone size are copied from that table; D and trimming were computed from the DNA. The sample contains 100,000 or so clones, around four fifths of which appear only once. The rearrangement links TRBV5-4 to TRBJ1-2, with D possibly TRBD1 on 6 matching bases. The clonotype originates from a man in his forties or fifties with active or convalescent COVID-19. Sequencing was done on a sample of peripheral blood. The DNA of the CDR3 is TGTGCCAGCAGCATTTTCGTAGGGGGTGCTCGTGGCTACACCTTC. It specifies CASSIFVGGARGYTF. The full variable domain, rest sourced from reference TRBV5-4 and TRBJ1-2, is ETGVTQSPTHLIKTRGQQVTLRCSSQSGHNTVSWYQQALGQGPQFIFQYYREEENGRGNFPPRFSGLQFPNYSSELNVNALELDDSALYLCASSIFVGGARGYTFGSGTRLTVV.